This passage covers 29 T cell receptor beta chains from one sample sequenced in a study of OX40 agonist ivuxolimab in advanced cancers. Generated by immunoSEQ multiplex PCR, the TCRdb table keeps only in-frame clones and is missing some. Of 55,000 to 65,000 clones listed, approximately 84% are singletons. This sample comprised CD4+ or CD8+ T cells sorted from blood, obtained in a trial of the OX40 agonist ivuxolimab. The receptors were gathered from an adult with an advanced solid tumor such as melanoma, head and neck, liver or kidney cancer.

V gene TRBV19 combines with J gene TRBJ2-3, with D unclear. Germline lookup yields CDR1 LNHDA and CDR2 SQIVND (reference sequence). The CDR3 is 13 amino acids. Trimming pared 7 bases from V and 2 bases from J, leaving 10 bases between. This chain's CDR3 is CASKPATTDTQYF. The CDR3 bases are TGTGCCAGTAAACCAGCCACCACAGATACGCAGTATTTT.

V and J are TRBV7-8 and TRBJ2-2, with TRBD2 matching over 9 bases. Germline CDR1 is SGHVS and CDR2 is FQNEAQ. The CDR3 spans 17 residues. Trimming removed 3 bases from V and 3 bases from J; junction bases left unmatched: 8. The CDR3 region is CASSFSAGGGHTGELFF. The DNA for the CDR3 is TGTGCCAGCAGCTTTTCGGCGGGAGGGGGTCACACCGGGGAGCTGTTTTTT. Together with reference TRBV7-8 and TRBJ2-2, the CDR3 gives the full variable domain: GAGVSQSPRYKVAKRGQDVALRCDPISGHVSLFWYQQALGQGPEFLTYFQNEAQLDKSGLPSDRFFAERPEGSVSTLKIQRTQQEDSAVYLCASSFSAGGGHTGELFFGEGSRLTVL.

This rearrangement joins TRBV15 to TRBJ1-1; D not resolved. The length of the CDR3 is 16 residues. Germline assignment: CDR1 LNHNV and CDR2 YYDKDF (reference sequence). The germline V and J ends were trimmed by 0 bases and 1 base, with 12 bases remaining between them. The CDR3 nucleotides read TGTGCCACCAGCAGAGATTACGGCAGGACGAACACTGAAGCTTTCTTT. Its protein product is CATSRDYGRTNTEAFF. Complete variable domain (other parts from reference TRBV15 and TRBJ1-1): DAMVIQNPRYQVTQFGKPVTLSCSQTLNHNVMYWYQQKSSQAPKLLFHYYDKDFNNEADTPDNFQSRRPNTSFCFLDIRSPGLGDTAMYLCATSRDYGRTNTEAFFGQGTRLTVV.

The chain is built from TRBV2 and TRBJ1-3; 7 bases line up with TRBD1. The CDR3 has 13 amino acids. The V segment lost 4 bases and the J segment 3 bases; nucleotides outside the gene matches: 0. Looked up from germline, CDR1 is SNHLY and CDR2 is FYNNEI. The DNA for the CDR3 is TGTGCCAGCAGTGCAGGGGGTGGAAACACCATATATTTT. Protein sequence: CASSAGGGNTIYF.

J is TRBJ2-1 and V is TRBV10-3, with 8 bases identical to TRBD2. J gave up 3 bases and V 11 bases, and 9 bases lay outside the gene matches. The CDR3 runs to 14 residues. Germline CDR1 reads ENHRY; CDR2 reads SYGVKD. The CDR3 nucleotides read TGTGCCGTTCTCGGGGCGGGGGGCTACAATGAGCAGTTCTTC. Its protein product is CAVLGAGGYNEQFF.

This clone has only one observation. J is TRBJ2-7 and V is TRBV7-9, with D hard to call. CDR3 length: 12 amino acids. Germline V lookup: CDR1 SEHNR, CDR2 FQNEAQ (reference sequence). The V end lost 1 base, the J end lost 3 bases, and 4 bases lay between the germline ends. As DNA, the CDR3 is TGTGCCAGCAGCTTAGGGGTCTACGAGCAGTACTTC. This encodes CASSLGVYEQYF.

The DNA for the CDR3 is TGTGCCAGCTCACCAGGCTCTGGGGCCAACGTCCTGACTTTC. It codes for CASSPGSGANVLTF. This sequence joins TRBV18 and TRBJ2-6; D is undetermined. V shed 2 bases and J shed 0 bases, with 2 bases lying between them. CDR1 is KGHSH, CDR2 LQKENI, per germline. The CDR3 contains 14 residues.

The chain recombines TRBV11-2 with TRBJ1-2, with D perhaps matching TRBD1 (6 bases). The CDR3 has 14 residues. Trimming removed 0 bases from V and 4 bases from J, with 9 bases in between. Germline V gene data show CDR1 as SGHAT and CDR2 as FQNNGV. The CDR3 coding sequence is TGTGCCAGCAGCTTAGACGCCAGGGGCTATGGCTACACCTTC. Translating gives CASSLDARGYGYTF.

The gene calls are TRBV5-5 and TRBJ2-7; D ambiguous. Germline V gene lookup returns CDR1 SGHKS and CDR2 YYEKEE (reference sequence). There are 14 residues in the CDR3. Deletions cut 1 base from V and 3 bases from J, with 11 bases between. The CDR3 DNA is TGTGCCAGCAGCTTGAGTACTTGGGGCTACGAGCAGTACTTC. Translating it yields CASSLSTWGYEQYF.

The V gene is TRBV2, the J gene TRBJ2-5; TRBD1 might be the D (6 bases). Germline CDR1 reads SNHLY; CDR2 reads FYNNEI. The CDR3 runs to 14 residues. V gave up 6 bases and J gave up 3 bases, with 14 bases separating them. CDR3 DNA sequence: TGTGCCAGCAGCAAGACAGGAGGAAAAGAGACCCAGTACTTC. This sequence encodes CASSKTGGKETQYF.

The V gene is TRBV27, the J gene TRBJ1-5, with a weak D call TRBD1 (6 bases). Trimming cost V 1 base and J 9 bases, with 10 bases left between them. Germline V CDR1 and CDR2: MNHEY, SMNVEV (reference sequence). The CDR3 loop spans 13 amino acids. The CDR3 spells CASSLWGGRPQHF. Here the CDR3 DNA reads TGTGCCAGCAGTTTATGGGGGGGGCGGCCCCAGCATTTT.

The chain carries TRBV19 and TRBJ2-3; 11 nucleotides match TRBD1. V shed 4 bases and J 6 bases; nucleotides not matched to a gene: 6. CDR1 is LNHDA, CDR2 SQIVND, per germline (reference sequence). This CDR3 has 15 residues. The CDR3 DNA sequence: TGTGCCAGTAGTACCCCGGGACAGGGGGAGGATACGCAGTATTTT. It translates to CASSTPGQGEDTQYF.

The gene calls are TRBV18 and TRBJ2-3; 12 nucleotides align to TRBD2. Germline V CDR1 and CDR2: KGHSH, LQKENI. The CDR3 totals 16 residues. J lost 2 bases, V lost 3 bases, and 3 bases had no gene match. The CDR3 DNA follows: TGTGCCAGCTCACCGGGACTAGCGGGCTACACAGATACGCAGTATTTT. Translation: CASSPGLAGYTDTQYF.

This chain connects TRBV9 to TRBJ1-1; the D is unclear. This CDR3 comprises 14 residues. The germline V gene has CDR1 SGDLS and CDR2 YYNGEE. Trimming removed 0 bases at V and 6 bases at J, with 12 bases between. CDR3 sequence reads: CASSVGIGVSEAFF. The CDR3 nucleotides read TGTGCCAGCAGCGTAGGAATTGGGGTCTCTGAAGCTTTCTTT.

The sample holds a few counts of this clone. The sample holds other DNA sequences that translate to the same CDR3. The rearrangement joins TRBV7-2 to TRBJ1-4; the D is unclear. There are 12 residues in the CDR3. The germline gives CDR1 SGHTA, CDR2 FQGNSA. Trimming took off 3 bases at V and 7 bases at J, with 6 bases between the two ends. CDR3 amino acids: CASSLVGEKLFF. CDR3 in DNA: TGTGCCAGCAGCTTGGTCGGTGAAAAACTGTTTTTT. Based on the CDR3 plus reference TRBV7-2 and TRBJ1-4, the full variable domain is GAGVSQSPSNKVTEKGKDVELRCDPISGHTALYWYRQSLGQGLEFLIYFQGNSAPDKSGLPSDRFSAERTGGSVSTLTIQRTQQEDSAVYLCASSLVGEKLFFGSGTQLSVL.

This chain joins TRBV5-1 and TRBJ2-5; no clear D. V shed 0 bases and J shed 7 bases, with 16 bases lying between them. Per the germline V gene, CDR1 is SGHRS and CDR2 is YFSETQ. The CDR3 sequence is 15 residues long. The CDR3 sequence is CASSLAEALLGTQYF. In DNA, the CDR3 is TGCGCCAGCAGCTTGGCCGAGGCTCTACTGGGGACCCAGTACTTC.

Regarding this clone: Other nucleotide sequences from this sample produce the same CDR3. The chain uses TRBV5-4 and TRBJ2-7; possible D gene TRBD2, 5 bases. The V gene's germline CDR1 is SGHNT and CDR2 YYREEE (reference sequence). This CDR3 is built from 15 residues. Trimming took 4 bases from V and 0 from J, leaving 14 bases between them. CDR3 loop: CASSPGGTSSYEQYF. CDR3 nucleotides: TGTGCCAGCAGCCCCGGAGGAACGAGCTCCTACGAGCAGTACTTC.

This chain links TRBV28 with TRBJ2-3, with D perhaps given as TRBD1 or TRBD2 (6 bases each). CDR1 and CDR2 (germline): MDHEN, SYDVKM. The CDR3 extends over 13 amino acids. The V end was cut by 8 bases, the J end by 4 bases, with 13 bases between. The CDR3 coding sequence is TGTGCCAGCGGGGGGCCTAGAGCAGATACGCAGTATTTT. Residues: CASGGPRADTQYF.

The chain combines TRBV11-2 with TRBJ1-1; D perhaps matches TRBD1 (5 bases). Germline CDR1 is SGHAT and CDR2 is FQNNGV. The CDR3 runs 12 residues. With 5 bases removed from V and 4 bases from J, the gap between germline ends came to 8 bases. This CDR3 reads CASSPRGTEAFF. CDR3 in DNA: TGTGCCAGCAGCCCGAGGGGCACTGAAGCTTTCTTT.

This clone was seen just once. The rearrangement uses TRBV20-1 and TRBJ2-3, with no clear D. This CDR3 region has 11 residues. CDR1 is DFQATT, CDR2 SNEGSKA, per germline (reference sequence). V was trimmed by 0 bases and J by 7 bases, leaving 5 bases between them. This CDR3 reads CSAREAHTQYF. The CDR3 nucleotides read TGCAGTGCTAGAGAAGCGCATACGCAGTATTTT.

The chain is built from TRBV11-2 and TRBJ2-3, with 7 bases fitting TRBD1. Per germline, CDR1 SGHAT and CDR2 FQNNGV. This CDR3 has 14 amino acids. After removal of 3 bases from V and 5 bases from J, the junction contained 5 bases not matched to a gene. This chain's CDR3 is CASSFWDRRDTQYF. CDR3 DNA sequence: TGTGCCAGCAGCTTCTGGGACAGACGAGATACGCAGTATTTT.

J is TRBJ2-2 and V is TRBV7-9; D perhaps matches TRBD1 (5 bases). The CDR3 length is 15 residues. Trimming took 0 bases from V and 5 from J, leaving 10 bases between them. From germline, CDR1 is SEHNR and CDR2 FQNEAQ (reference sequence). The DNA of the CDR3 is TGTGCCAGCAGCTTAGCTGACAGTAAGACCGGGGAGCTGTTTTTT. Translation gives CASSLADSKTGELFF.

The rearrangement uses TRBV30 and TRBJ1-2; D is unclear. CDR3 length: 13 residues. Trimming took 4 bases from V and 4 from J, leaving 13 bases between them. Germline loops: CDR1 GTSNPN, CDR2 SVGIG (reference sequence). The CDR3 spells CAWILDTAYGYTF. The CDR3 DNA is TGTGCCTGGATTTTAGACACCGCCTATGGCTACACCTTC.

The gene calls are TRBV6-5 and TRBJ2-5; D gene ambiguous. Trimming stripped 8 bases from V and 5 bases from J, with 12 bases between. The CDR3 runs to 12 residues. Germline lookup yields CDR1 MNHEY and CDR2 SVGAGI. Here the CDR3 DNA reads TGTGCCAGCGGACCCTATGGGGAGACCCAGTACTTC. This codes for CASGPYGETQYF.

V is TRBV5-1 and J is TRBJ2-1, with 9 positions matching TRBD2. In germline, CDR1 is SGHRS, CDR2 YFSETQ. The CDR3 runs 13 residues. V was pared by 7 bases and J by 8 bases, with 7 bases of the junction left unmatched. CDR3 sequence reads: CASGVAGVHEQFF. The CDR3 DNA reads as TGCGCCAGCGGGGTAGCGGGAGTTCATGAGCAGTTCTTC. The full variable domain, with the rest looked up from reference TRBV5-1 and TRBJ2-1, is KAGVTQTPRYLIKTRGQQVTLSCSPISGHRSVSWYQQTPGQGLQFLFEYFSETQRNKGNFPGRFSGRQFSNSRSEMNVSTLELGDSALYLCASGVAGVHEQFFGPGTRLTVL.

This rearrangement joins TRBV19 to TRBJ2-3; TRBD2 is a possible D gene (6 bases). Germline V gene data show CDR1 as LNHDA and CDR2 as SQIVND (reference sequence). V lost 3 bases, J lost 2 bases, and 12 bases lay in between. The CDR3 has 15 residues. The CDR3 region has the DNA TGTGCCAGTAGTATCCAGGGACTTTACACAGATACGCAGTATTTT. Its translation: CASSIQGLYTDTQYF. Full variable domain (rest looked up from reference TRBV19 and TRBJ2-3): DGGITQSPKYLFRKEGQNVTLSCEQNLNHDAMYWYRQDPGQGLRLIYYSQIVNDFQKGDIAEGYSVSREKKESFPLTVTSAQKNPTAFYLCASSIQGLYTDTQYFGPGTRLTVL.

The chain couples TRBV7-9 to TRBJ1-1; D is uncertain. The germline V and J ends were trimmed by 8 bases and 3 bases, with 10 bases remaining between them. The length of the CDR3 is 12 residues. Germline V lookup: CDR1 SEHNR, CDR2 FQNEAQ (reference sequence). The CDR3 reads CASGEEDTEAFF. Written as DNA, the CDR3 is TGTGCCAGCGGGGAGGAGGACACTGAAGCTTTCTTT.

The V call is TRBV5-1, the J call TRBJ1-1; TRBD1 matches at 9 bases. Germline V CDR1 and CDR2: SGHRS, YFSETQ. This CDR3 is built from 14 residues. The junction had 6 bases not matched to a gene; V was cut back by 2 bases and J by 7 bases. Here the CDR3 DNA reads TGCGCCAGCAGCTTTGGTGGGACAGGGAGTGAAGCTTTCTTT. Its translation is CASSFGGTGSEAFF.

V gene TRBV5-1 combines with J gene TRBJ2-1, with 9 bases that match TRBD2. V was pared by 1 base and J by 1 base, with 9 bases of the junction left unmatched. Germline CDR1 and CDR2: SGHRS and YFSETQ. The CDR3 sequence is 18 residues long. The CDR3 sequence: CASSLSPRGRASYNEQFF. DNA of the CDR3: TGCGCCAGCAGCTTGTCTCCCCGCGGGAGGGCATCCTACAATGAGCAGTTCTTC.